This TCR beta chain was documented in a study of OX40 agonist ivuxolimab in advanced cancers. For the wider study: Ivuxolimab, which targeted the costimulatory receptor OX40 (CD134), was an agonistic, fully human IgG2 monoclonal antibody. Partial responses were achieved by three dose-escalation patients, of whom one had hepatocellular carcinoma and two had cutaneous melanoma. The paper covers the monotherapy dose-escalation part of the phase I ivuxolimab trial, which included N ≈ 52 patients. A male proportion of almost 85% and a mean age of approximately 61 years, ranging from about 23 to 90, were recorded for the dose-escalation cohort. Prior anti-PD-1, anti-PD-L1 or anti-CTLA-4 therapy was permitted, and 40% to 50% of dose-escalation patients had received checkpoint inhibitors. Intravenous ivuxolimab was administered to patients every 2 weeks at six dose levels: 0.01, 0.1, 0.3, 1.5, 3 and 10 mg/kg. The purpose of peripheral TCRbeta sequencing was to test whether ivuxolimab changed TCR sequence diversity and led to clonal T-cell expansion. Of the roughly 51 patients in dose escalation, about 19 had hepatocellular carcinoma, about 15 had melanoma, 9 had renal cell carcinoma and 9 had head and neck cancer.

To sequence the TCRbeta CDR3 region, genomic DNA was isolated from the sorted cells. The immunoSEQ Assay was used to sequence the TCRbeta CDR3 regions. As stored in TCRdb, this immuneACCESS dataset retains in-frame rearrangements with V and J assigned. A fraction of the clones does not appear; measured against another copy, unresolved V genes explain less than half of the discrepancy, and the remainder lacks a known reason. Here the sample has roughly 80,000 clones; about nine tenths occur a single time. Jointly, the top ten make up 0.25% to 0.4% of the sample. The trial excluded patients who had a history of autoimmune disease or were on systemic immunosuppression. Peripheral blood for TCR sequencing was collected from all dose cohorts at baseline, on cycle 4 day 1, and on cycle 7 day 1. Samples were obtained from an open-label, multicenter, first-in-human phase I dose-escalation trial of ivuxolimab. Adults with locally advanced or metastatic melanoma, renal cell carcinoma, hepatocellular carcinoma or head and neck squamous cell carcinoma were enrolled in the trial. Before TCR sequencing, CD4+ T cells and CD8+ T cells from peripheral blood were sorted into separate populations.

From its cysteine to its phenylalanine, the CDR3 spans 15 amino acids. Only the CDR3 portion is preserved as DNA: 45 bases, with reading frame beginning at the first base. The germline V gene (reference sequence) yields SGHNT for CDR1 and YYREEE for CDR2. For this chain, trimming is 4 bases at the V end and 3 bases at the J end, and the number of junction bases without a gene match is 3. Comments on this clone: What this receptor recognizes is not known. No much larger clone exists at a distance of one base, and base qualities are not known.

The study at large found these results: After ivuxolimab, CD8+ T cells had more expanded clones than CD4+ T cells on average. Clonal expansion of both CD4+ and CD8+ blood T cells was observed from baseline to week 6 at doses 0.1 to 3.0 mg/kg. In partial responders in the 0.1-3.0 mg/kg groups, normalized peripheral clonal expansion was found to be among the lowest, especially among CD8+ T cells. Low levels of normalized T-cell clonal expansion were also seen in some patients who did not respond. Which antigens the clonally expanded peripheral T cells were specific for was not determined.

The sequence was obtained from an adult with an advanced solid tumor such as melanoma, head and neck, liver or kidney cancer. This specimen consisted of CD4+ or CD8+ T cells sorted from blood, obtained in a trial of the OX40 agonist ivuxolimab. Recombination joined TRBV5-4 with TRBJ2-1, and 11 junction bases match TRBD1. The DNA sequence follows: TGTGCCAGCAGCCGGGACAGGGGGAGCTACAATGAGCAGTTCTTC. Translated, this gives CASSRDRGSYNEQFF.